This is a list of T cell receptor beta chains from one sample in a study of cytomegalovirus exposure and HLA in healthy donors. Generated by immunoSEQ multiplex PCR, the TCRdb table keeps only in-frame clones and is missing some. The table includes approximately 150,000 clones, 70% to 90% detected once. Specimen: PBMCs. The source is a man younger than 30 in good health and CMV-seropositive. The CDR3 runs from the conserved cysteine through the conserved F or W. A D gene is named only where the DNA matches it firmly. Not all rows give a size; the values are once, few, many and, for expanded clones, a class.

>TRBJ1-1|TRBD1|.|TRBV4-1
CASSQDRDRATEAFF
TGCGCCAGCAGCCAAGACCGGGACAGGGCCACTGAAGCTTTCTTT
>TRBJ1-6|.|.|TRBV5-6
CASSLKSSTLDNSPLHF
TGTGCCAGCAGCTTGAAGTCGTCGACTCTCGATAATTCACCCCTCCACTTT
>TRBJ2-2|.|.|TRBV27
CASSLRRYTGELFF
TGTGCCAGCAGCTTGAGGAGGTACACCGGGGAGCTGTTTTTT
>TRBJ2-7|.|.|TRBV19
CASSSRVTYEQYF
TGTGCCAGCAGTAGCAGGGTAACCTACGAGCAGTACTTC
>TRBJ2-3|.|.|TRBV2
CASSALGGGHSMSNTQYF
TGTGCCAGCAGTGCCCTCGGGGGAGGCCACTCAATGAGCAATACGCAGTATTTT
>TRBJ2-7|TRBD2|.|TRBV5-1
CASGAGGSGNEQYF
TGCGCCAGCGGGGCCGGCGGGAGTGGGAACGAGCAGTACTTC
>TRBJ2-7|TRBD2|.|TRBV18
CASSSTSGRTFSYEQYF
TGTGCCAGCTCATCGACTAGCGGGAGGACGTTCTCCTACGAGCAGTACTTC
>TRBJ2-1|TRBD2|.|TRBV7-6
CASSPLSWAGGYNEQFF
TGTGCCAGCAGCCCGCTTTCATGGGCGGGGGGCTACAATGAGCAGTTCTTC
>TRBJ2-3|.|.|TRBV6-6
CASSLLSTDTQYF
TGTGCCAGCAGTCTCCTTAGCACAGATACGCAGTATTTT
>TRBJ2-7|.|.|TRBV7-6
CASSLGPRYEQYF
TGTGCCAGCAGCTTAGGCCCTCGGTACGAGCAGTACTTC
>TRBJ2-5|TRBD2|.|TRBV7-2
CASSLQGGSWETQYF
TGTGCCAGCAGCTTGCAGGGCGGGAGTTGGGAGACCCAGTACTTC
>TRBJ2-7|TRBD2|.|TRBV5-1
CASSGTSGREQYF
TGCGCCAGCAGCGGGACTAGCGGGAGGGAGCAGTACTTC
>TRBJ2-1|.|.|TRBV27
CASSFNARYDSSYNEQFF
TGTGCCAGCAGTTTTAACGCCCGATATGATAGCTCCTACAATGAGCAGTTCTTC
>TRBJ2-7|TRBD1|.|TRBV28
CASTRPTGTGGHEQYF
TGTGCCAGCACCCGCCCAACCGGGACAGGGGGCCACGAGCAGTACTTC
>TRBJ2-2|.|.|TRBV21-1
CASSKEARESSNTGELFF
TGTGCCAGCAGCAAAGAGGCGCGGGAGAGCTCGAACACCGGGGAGCTGTTTTTT
>TRBJ2-7|TRBD1|.|TRBV27
CASSLSALGQGYEQYF
TGTGCCAGCAGTTTATCGGCCTTGGGACAGGGCTACGAGCAGTACTTC
>TRBJ1-1|TRBD1|.|TRBV30
CAFNRGMNTEAFF
TGTGCCTTTAACAGGGGGATGAACACTGAAGCTTTCTTT
>TRBJ2-4|TRBD2|.|TRBV27
CASSSSGGLGLAKNIQYF
TGTGCCAGCAGTTCTAGCGGGGGGCTGGGACTAGCCAAAAACATTCAGTACTTC
>TRBJ2-7|TRBD2|.|TRBV12-5
CASAYDHVAGVIYEQYF
TGTGCTAGTGCCTATGACCACGTGGCGGGAGTTATCTACGAGCAGTACTTC
>TRBJ2-1|.|.|TRBV11-2
CASSLYRGGEQFF
TGTGCCAGCAGCCTTTACAGGGGGGGTGAGCAGTTCTTC
>TRBJ2-7|TRBD1|.|TRBV6-1
CASRTGQVRSYF
TGTGCCAGCAGGACTGGACAGGTGAGGTCGTACTTC
>TRBJ2-1|.|.|TRBV15
CATSRASLEQFF
TGTGCCACCAGCAGAGCTTCTCTGGAGCAGTTCTTC
>TRBJ1-4|TRBD1|few|TRBV19
CASSIGQGIDKLFF
TGTGCCAGTAGTATAGGACAGGGTATTGACAAACTGTTTTTT
>TRBJ2-7|.|.|TRBV11-3
CASSGTDSYEQYF
TGTGCCTCTTCCGGGACTGATTCCTACGAGCAGTACTTC
>TRBJ2-7|.|.|TRBV7-9
CASSLGARPENEQYF
TGTGCCAGCAGCTTAGGGGCCAGGCCGGAAAACGAGCAGTACTTC
>TRBJ2-1|TRBD1|.|TRBV29-1
CSVGGQLNEQFF
TGCAGCGTAGGGGGACAGTTAAATGAGCAGTTCTTC
>TRBJ1-1|.|.|TRBV2
CASSRLTVNTEAFF
TGTGCCAGCAGCCGGTTGACAGTGAACACTGAAGCTTTCTTT
>TRBJ2-7|.|.|TRBV5-1
CASSGDSYPYEQYF
TGCGCCAGCAGCGGCGACAGCTACCCCTACGAGCAGTACTTC
>TRBJ2-3|TRBD1|.|TRBV11-2
CASSLDRDADTQYF
TGTGCCAGCAGTCTGGACAGGGACGCAGATACGCAGTATTTT
>TRBJ2-7|TRBD1|.|TRBV10-3
CATKGGDRAIGEQYF
TGTGCCACCAAGGGGGGGGACAGGGCGATCGGCGAGCAGTACTTC
>TRBJ2-1|.|.|TRBV6-5
CASTTSNEQFF
TGTGCCAGCACCACTAGCAATGAGCAGTTCTTC
>TRBJ1-4|.|.|TRBV6-5
CASSPPLATNEKLFF
TGTGCCAGCAGCCCCCCTCTTGCAACTAATGAAAAACTGTTTTTT
>TRBJ1-5|TRBD1|.|TRBV7-3
CASSFTGGQPQHF
TGTGCCAGCAGCTTTACAGGGGGCCAGCCCCAGCATTTT
>TRBJ2-1|.|once|TRBV6-1
CASSPLYNEQFF
TGTGCCAGCAGTCCTCTCTACAATGAGCAGTTCTTC
>TRBJ2-3|.|.|TRBV19
CASSIVTSTDTQYF
TGTGCCAGTAGTATAGTCACTAGCACAGATACGCAGTATTTT
>TRBJ2-5|.|.|TRBV5-6
CASSLDSLQETQYF
TGTGCCAGCAGCTTGGACAGCCTCCAAGAGACCCAGTACTTC
>TRBJ2-3|.|once|TRBV6-1
CASSVKSGFISGTQYF
TGTGCCAGCAGTGTTAAATCCGGCTTTATATCGGGTACGCAGTATTTT
>TRBJ1-2|.|.|TRBV6-1
CASSEGGGYGYTF
TGTGCCAGCAGTGAAGGAGGGGGCTATGGCTACACCTTC
>TRBJ1-4|.|many|TRBV10-1
CASSRARNEKLFF
TGCGCCAGCAGTAGAGCGCGGAATGAAAAACTGTTTTTT
>TRBJ2-2|.|once|TRBV9
CASSVVPRSGLFF
TGTGCCAGCAGCGTAGTACCCCGATCGGGGCTGTTTTTT
>TRBJ2-2|.|.|TRBV7-6
CASSHMTGTGELFF
TGTGCCAGCAGCCACATGACGGGGACCGGGGAGCTGTTTTTT
>TRBJ1-2|.|.|TRBV6-5
CATLRSGVGGYTF
TGTGCCACCCTTCGTTCAGGGGTTGGTGGCTACACCTTC
>TRBJ2-2|TRBD1|.|TRBV15
CATHRDRVFTGELFF
TGTGCCACCCATCGGGACAGGGTGTTCACCGGGGAGCTGTTTTTT
>TRBJ2-2|TRBD2|once|TRBV27
CASRDGGTQVGELFF
TGTGCCAGCAGGGACGGGGGGACTCAAGTCGGGGAGCTGTTTTTT
>TRBJ2-2|.|few|TRBV6-4
CASSGSNTGELFF
TGTGCCAGCAGCGGTTCGAACACCGGGGAGCTGTTTTTT
>TRBJ2-7|.|.|TRBV9
CASSVGTGRSYEQYF
TGTGCCAGCAGCGTGGGGACTGGGAGGTCCTACGAGCAGTACTTC
>TRBJ2-4|.|.|TRBV29-1
CSVRGLGGKNIQYF
TGCAGCGTCAGAGGTCTGGGTGGAAAAAACATTCAGTACTTC
>TRBJ2-7|.|.|TRBV11-3
CASSLTPSYEQYF
TGTGCCAGCAGCTTAACTCCTTCCTACGAGCAGTACTTC
>TRBJ2-2|TRBD1|.|TRBV5-1
CASSLAGVGTGRTGELFF
TGCGCCAGCAGCTTGGCCGGCGTGGGGACAGGTCGCACCGGGGAGCTGTTTTTT
>TRBJ1-1|TRBD1|.|TRBV5-1
CASSLYQGATEAFF
TGCGCCAGCAGCTTGTATCAGGGGGCAACTGAAGCTTTCTTT